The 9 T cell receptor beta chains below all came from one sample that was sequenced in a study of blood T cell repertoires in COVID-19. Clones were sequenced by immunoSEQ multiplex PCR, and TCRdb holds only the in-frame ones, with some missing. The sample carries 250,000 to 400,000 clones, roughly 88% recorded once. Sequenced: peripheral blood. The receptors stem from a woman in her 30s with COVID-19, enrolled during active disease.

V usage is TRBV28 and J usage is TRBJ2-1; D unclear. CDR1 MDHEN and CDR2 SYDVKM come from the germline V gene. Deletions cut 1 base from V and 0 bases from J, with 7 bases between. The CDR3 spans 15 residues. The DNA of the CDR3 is TGTGCCAGCAGTTTATTGCGGAACTCCTACAATGAGCAGTTCTTC. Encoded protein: CASSLLRNSYNEQFF. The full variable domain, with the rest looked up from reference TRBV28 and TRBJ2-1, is DVKVTQSSRYLVKRTGEKVFLECVQDMDHENMFWYRQDPGLGLRLIYFSYDVKMKEKGDIPEGYSVSREKKERFSLILESASTNQTSMYLCASSLLRNSYNEQFFGPGTRLTVL.

In DNA, the CDR3 is TGTGCCAGCAGCCGGGACAGAAGCTCCTACGAGCAGTACTTC. Translated, it gives CASSRDRSSYEQYF. V and J are TRBV5-8 and TRBJ2-7; 7 nucleotides line up with TRBD1. The CDR3 is 14 residues long. Trimming removed 4 bases from V and 0 bases from J; junction bases left unmatched: 4. Per germline, CDR1 SGHTS and CDR2 YDEGEE.

The CDR3 bases are TGCGCCAGCAGCCCGCGGAGTACGGATGAGCAGTTCTTC. Its protein product is CASSPRSTDEQFF. The chain is built from TRBV4-1 and TRBJ2-1, with unresolved D. Looked up from germline, CDR1 is MGHRA and CDR2 is YSYEKL. The CDR3 sequence is 13 residues long. V lost 4 bases to trimming and J lost 8 bases, with 12 bases between them.

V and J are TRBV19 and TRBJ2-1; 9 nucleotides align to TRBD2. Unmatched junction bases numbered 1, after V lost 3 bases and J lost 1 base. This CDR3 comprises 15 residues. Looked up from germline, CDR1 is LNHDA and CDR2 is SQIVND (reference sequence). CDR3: CASSISGRSYNEQFF. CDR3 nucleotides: TGTGCCAGTAGTATCAGCGGGAGGTCCTACAATGAGCAGTTCTTC.

In DNA form, the CDR3 reads TGTGCCAGCAGTTTATACAGGGAAGGCTACACCTTC. Translating gives CASSLYREGYTF. The rearrangement uses TRBV28 and TRBJ1-2; maybe TRBD1 (6 bases). CDR1 and CDR2 (germline): MDHEN, SYDVKM. Between the trimmed V and J ends, which lost 1 base and 8 bases, there was a span of 8 bases. CDR3 length: 12 amino acids.

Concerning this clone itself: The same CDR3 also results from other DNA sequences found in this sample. CDR3 sequence: CASSPGGSSYEQYF. CDR3 sequence (DNA): TGTGCCAGCTCACCCGGAGGGAGCTCCTACGAGCAGTACTTC. The chain carries TRBV18 and TRBJ2-7; TRBD2 is a possible D gene (6 bases). The CDR3 covers 14 residues. Germline loops: CDR1 KGHSH, CDR2 LQKENI. V lost 3 bases, J lost 0 bases, and 9 bases lay in between.

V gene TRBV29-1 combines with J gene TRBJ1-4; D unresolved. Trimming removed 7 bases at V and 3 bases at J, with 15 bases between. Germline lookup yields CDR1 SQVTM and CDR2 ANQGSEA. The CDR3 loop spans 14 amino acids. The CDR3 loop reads CSALPQDSNEKLFF. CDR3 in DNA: TGCAGCGCCCTACCCCAGGATTCTAATGAAAAACTGTTTTTT.

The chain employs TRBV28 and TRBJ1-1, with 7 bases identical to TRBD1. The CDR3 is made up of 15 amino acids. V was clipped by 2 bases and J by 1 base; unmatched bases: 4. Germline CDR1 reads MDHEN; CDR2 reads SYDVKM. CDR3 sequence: CASSLEGAKNTEAFF. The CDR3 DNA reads TGTGCCAGCAGTTTAGAGGGGGCAAAGAACACTGAAGCTTTCTTT. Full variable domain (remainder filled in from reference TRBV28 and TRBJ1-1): DVKVTQSSRYLVKRTGEKVFLECVQDMDHENMFWYRQDPGLGLRLIYFSYDVKMKEKGDIPEGYSVSREKKERFSLILESASTNQTSMYLCASSLEGAKNTEAFFGQGTRLTVV.

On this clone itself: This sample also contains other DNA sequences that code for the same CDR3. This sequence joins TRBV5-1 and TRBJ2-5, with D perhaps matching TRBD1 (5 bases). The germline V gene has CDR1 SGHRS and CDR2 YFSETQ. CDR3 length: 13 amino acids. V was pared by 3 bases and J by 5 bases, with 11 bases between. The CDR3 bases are TGCGCCAGCAGCTCGAGTCCAGGGGAGACCCAGTACTTC. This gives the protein CASSSSPGETQYF.